Sequencing of this TCR beta chain was carried out in a study of CD8 T cells in ankylosing spondylitis. TCRdb fed the 5' RACE reads into MiXCR, producing one record per CDR3 protein. The data show 200,000 or so distinct CDR3 sequences, with under 30% seen just once and approximately 6.6% held by the top ten. This clonotype was seen a handful of times. The germline V gene encodes CDR1 DFQATT and CDR2 SNEGSKA (reference sequence). V lost 6 bases, J lost 6 bases, and 3 bases stayed unmatched. This CDR3 has 14 amino acids. The sequenced sample was blood, either unsorted or a sorted T cell fraction (not recorded which). The J gene is TRBJ2-2, the V gene TRBV20-1; TRBD2 matches 14 bases. The sequence was collected from a male donor with ankylosing spondylitis or in good health (not recorded which). In DNA, the CDR3 is TGCAGTGCCGGGACTAGCGGGAGAGCCGGGGAGCTGTTTTTT. Translated: CSAGTSGRAGELFF.